These 27 T cell receptor beta chains were sequenced from one sample in a study of T cell responses to AZD1222 COVID-19 vaccine. Libraries were prepared by immunoSEQ multiplex PCR; TCRdb keeps only in-frame clonotypes and omits some of them. The sample has approximately 150,000 clones, approximately 90% seen once. Sequencing used peripheral blood, obtained on day 0 of AZD1222 vaccination. These receptors all come from an adult in good health.

CDR3 amino acids: CASSVAETQYF. CDR3 DNA sequence: TGTGCCAGCAGCGTGGCAGAGACCCAGTACTTC. The V and J genes are TRBV6-2 or TRBV6-3 and TRBJ2-5; the D is unclear. Trimming pared 6 bases from V and 4 bases from J, leaving 6 bases between. The germline CDR1 and CDR2 sequences are MNHEY and SVGEGT. CDR3 size: 11 residues.

The V and J genes are TRBV29-1 and TRBJ2-5; 9 nucleotides agree with TRBD1. Germline assignment: CDR1 SQVTM and CDR2 ANQGSEA. The J segment lost 4 bases and the V segment lost 6 bases, leaving 12 bases of the junction unmatched. CDR3 size: 15 residues. The CDR3 nucleotides read TGCAGCGTCGGGGGCTTGACAGGGGGTCGAGAGACCCAGTACTTC. This encodes CSVGGLTGGRETQYF.

V gene TRBV7-2 combines with J gene TRBJ1-2; weak D call: TRBD1 (6 bases). The CDR3 has 15 amino acids. Germline loops: CDR1 SGHTA, CDR2 FQGNSA. The V end lost 5 bases, the J end lost 1 base, and 14 bases lay between the germline ends. As DNA, the CDR3 is TGTGCCAGCAGCCTACTAACAGGGTTTAACTATGGCTACACCTTC. It is translated as CASSLLTGFNYGYTF.

Written as DNA, the CDR3 is TGTGCCAGCTCACCGGGGCCGGGCAGGGGCATCTATGGCTACACCTTC. Protein product: CASSPGPGRGIYGYTF. This chain connects TRBV18 to TRBJ1-2; TRBD1 is a possible D gene (6 bases). Trimming stripped 3 bases from V and 4 bases from J, with 18 bases between. The germline gives CDR1 KGHSH, CDR2 LQKENI. This CDR3 is 16 amino acids long.

This chain links TRBV6-5 with TRBJ1-2; D call uncertain. The V end was cut by 6 bases, the J end by 2 bases, with 7 bases between. CDR1 is MNHEY and CDR2 is SVGAGI in the germline V gene. The CDR3 is 12 residues long. The CDR3, as DNA: TGTGCCAGCAGGACCACCAACTATGGCTACACCTTC. It encodes CASRTTNYGYTF.

The chain combines TRBV7-9 with TRBJ2-5; D tentatively fits TRBD1 or TRBD2 (6 bases each). V was clipped by 3 bases and J by 4 bases, with 9 bases between them. The CDR3 runs to 13 residues. The germline V gene encodes CDR1 SEHNR and CDR2 FQNEAQ (reference sequence). The chain's CDR3 is CASSFGGPETQYF. DNA for the CDR3: TGTGCCAGCAGCTTTGGGGGGCCAGAGACCCAGTACTTC.

The chain employs TRBV5-4 and TRBJ1-2; 7 bases map to TRBD1. Germline-derived CDR1 and CDR2 are SGHNT and YYREEE (reference sequence). The CDR3 covers 11 residues. V lost 7 bases and J lost 8; bases outside the gene matches: 5. In DNA form, the CDR3 reads TGTGCCAGCGGTGCAGGGGGAGGCTACACCTTC. Translated: CASGAGGGYTF.

The chain joins TRBV27 to TRBJ1-5; D ambiguous. The ends were cut back, 6 bases at V and 6 bases at J, with 12 bases in the middle. Germline V gene lookup returns CDR1 MNHEY and CDR2 SMNVEV (reference sequence). The CDR3 is 13 amino acids. The CDR3 here is CASRSSHGQPQHF. The CDR3 DNA is TGTGCCAGCAGGTCAAGCCACGGTCAGCCCCAGCATTTT.

This sequence joins TRBV11-3 and TRBJ2-2; TRBD2 is a possible D gene (6 bases). CDR3 length: 15 residues. The V end was cut by 1 base, the J end by 1 base, with 7 bases between. Germline V lookup: CDR1 SGHNT, CDR2 YENEEA. CDR3 nucleotide sequence: TGTGCCAGCAGCTTAGCGCGGGGGAACACCGGGGAGCTGTTTTTT. It translates to CASSLARGNTGELFF.

The gene calls are TRBV27 and TRBJ2-2, with D possibly matching TRBD1 (5 bases). In germline, CDR1 is MNHEY, CDR2 SMNVEV (reference sequence). The CDR3 is 16 residues long. Deletions cut 3 bases from V and 0 bases from J, with 11 bases between. The CDR3 sequence is CASSFYDRPNTGELFF. CDR3 nucleotides: TGTGCCAGCAGTTTCTATGACAGACCGAACACCGGGGAGCTGTTTTTT.

The chain employs TRBV30 and TRBJ2-2, with D uncertain. V dropped 0 bases and J dropped 2 bases, with 4 bases sitting between them. The CDR3 runs to 13 residues. CDR1 and CDR2 from the germline V gene are GTSNPN and SVGIG (reference sequence). The CDR3 DNA follows: TGTGCCTGGAGTGTACCCAACACCGGGGAGCTGTTTTTT. Translating gives CAWSVPNTGELFF.

This chain joins TRBV7-3 and TRBJ2-2; the D is unclear. Per germline, CDR1 SGHTA and CDR2 FQGTGA. CDR3 length equals 15 residues. Trimming cost V 3 bases and J 0 bases, with 8 bases left between them. CDR3 DNA sequence: TGTGCCAGCAGCTTCGACACCACGAACACCGGGGAGCTGTTTTTT. This gives the protein CASSFDTTNTGELFF.

The V and J genes are TRBV13 and TRBJ1-2; D remains ambiguous. The CDR3 length is 14 residues. Germline V gives CDR1 PRHDT, CDR2 FYEKMQ (reference sequence). Trimming left V 3 bases short and J 2 bases short, with 10 bases between. The CDR3 nucleotides are TGTGCCAGCAGCTTCCGACGACAAAACTATGGCTACACCTTC. Protein product: CASSFRRQNYGYTF.

The V call is TRBV18, the J call TRBJ1-1; D possibly corresponds to TRBD1 (6 bases). V lost 1 base, J lost 0 bases, and 6 bases lay in between. The CDR3 sequence is 14 residues long. Per the germline V gene, CDR1 is KGHSH and CDR2 is LQKENI. CDR3 sequence (DNA): TGTGCCAGCTCACCACAGGGGGTGAACACTGAAGCTTTCTTT. Amino acid sequence: CASSPQGVNTEAFF.

The V and J genes are TRBV6-5 and TRBJ1-2; D call uncertain. V lost 4 bases to trimming and J lost 8 bases, with 8 bases between them. The length of the CDR3 is 11 residues. Germline-derived CDR1 and CDR2 are MNHEY and SVGAGI. The CDR3: CASSSFEGYTF. The CDR3 nucleotides read TGTGCCAGCAGTTCCTTCGAGGGCTACACCTTC.

The V gene is TRBV7-9, the J gene TRBJ2-7; tentatively, D is TRBD1 or TRBD2 (5 bases each). Trimming took 3 bases from V and 2 from J, leaving 23 bases between them. Per the germline V gene, CDR1 is SEHNR and CDR2 is FQNEAQ (reference sequence). The CDR3 loop spans 18 amino acids. The CDR3 DNA is TGTGCCAGCAGCTTTTTTGAGGGTCTCAGGGACGGAGCCTACGAGCAGTACTTC. It is translated as CASSFFEGLRDGAYEQYF.

The gene calls are TRBV19 and TRBJ1-1; D perhaps matches TRBD1 (5 bases). Trimming took 8 bases from V and 3 from J, leaving 16 bases between them. This CDR3 is built from 14 residues. Germline lookup yields CDR1 LNHDA and CDR2 SQIVND (reference sequence). CDR3 loop: CASSDRSLHTEAFF. CDR3 DNA: TGTGCCAGTTCAGACAGAAGCCTTCACACTGAAGCTTTCTTT.

The chain is built from TRBV6-5 and TRBJ2-3; a weak D match, TRBD2 (6 bases). Trimming removed 5 bases at V and 1 base at J, with 7 bases between. The CDR3 is 13 residues long. The germline gives CDR1 MNHEY, CDR2 SVGAGI. The CDR3 DNA follows: TGTGCCAGCAGTCCGGGGGGCACAGATACGCAGTATTTT. It codes for CASSPGGTDTQYF.

This chain uses TRBV25-1 with TRBJ2-3; tentatively, D is TRBD1 (5 bases). CDR1 is MGHDK, CDR2 SYGVNS, per germline. Trimming removed 4 bases from V and 2 bases from J, with 13 bases in between. This CDR3 is built from 15 residues. The CDR3 here is CASSGTKPLTDTQYF. CDR3 sequence (DNA): TGTGCCAGCAGTGGGACAAAGCCCCTCACAGATACGCAGTATTTT. Drawing the rest from reference TRBV25-1 and TRBJ2-3, the complete variable domain is EADIYQTPRYLVIGTGKKITLECSQTMGHDKMYWYQQDPGMELHLIHYSYGVNSTEKGDLSSESTVSRIRTEHFPLTLESARPSHTSQYLCASSGTKPLTDTQYFGPGTRLTVL.

The chain uses TRBV19 and TRBJ1-5; TRBD1 matches 8 bases. Germline V lookup: CDR1 LNHDA, CDR2 SQIVND (reference sequence). This CDR3 has 17 residues. With V trimmed by 4 bases and J by 4 bases, 12 bases remained unmatched. Here the CDR3 DNA reads TGTGCCAGTAGTAAGGGACAGGCGGTAGGAGGAAATCAGCCCCAGCATTTT. The encoded protein is CASSKGQAVGGNQPQHF.

CDR3 in DNA: TGTGCCAGCAGTTTTCGTAGGGTAGGCGGGGATGAGGGCTACACCTTC. As protein: CASSFRRVGGDEGYTF. The rearrangement links TRBV27 to TRBJ1-2; D remains unclear. The germline gives CDR1 MNHEY, CDR2 SMNVEV (reference sequence). V lost 3 bases and J lost 8, with 22 bases in between. The CDR3 contains 16 residues.

The rearrangement links TRBV2 to TRBJ1-5; no definite D call. V was pared by 7 bases and J by 3 bases, with 7 bases between. CDR3 length equals 12 residues. From germline, CDR1 is SNHLY and CDR2 FYNNEI. The CDR3 region has the DNA TGTGCCAGCACCGCCGCCAATCAGCCCCAGCATTTT. Protein sequence: CASTAANQPQHF.

The chain uses TRBV6-5 and TRBJ1-1, with D tentatively TRBD1 (6 bases). From germline, CDR1 is MNHEY and CDR2 SVGAGI. Trimming took 7 bases from V and 1 from J, leaving 10 bases between them. The CDR3 is 13 amino acids. CDR3 region: CASIRGRNTEAFF. CDR3 DNA sequence: TGTGCCAGCATCAGGGGCAGGAACACTGAAGCTTTCTTT.

The V gene is TRBV7-2, the J gene TRBJ2-7; the D gene is possibly TRBD1 (6 bases). Per the germline V gene, CDR1 is SGHTA and CDR2 is FQGNSA. The CDR3 contains 14 residues. The V gene lost 3 bases and the J gene lost 3 bases, with 12 bases spanning the gap. The CDR3 region is CASSFGRQVYEQYF. For the CDR3, the DNA is TGTGCCAGCAGCTTTGGAAGACAGGTCTACGAGCAGTACTTC.

V is TRBV4-3 and J is TRBJ2-7; D is ambiguous. Germline V gene sequence: CDR1 LGHNA, CDR2 YSLEER. The CDR3 length is 17 residues. Trimming took off 1 base at V and 3 bases at J, with 19 bases between the two ends. The CDR3 bases are TGCGCCAGCAGCCAAGGCCTTGGACGGACCGACTTCTACGAGCAGTACTTC. It is translated as CASSQGLGRTDFYEQYF.

The chain combines TRBV7-2 with TRBJ2-3, with a tentative D call TRBD2 (6 bases). Germline CDR1 reads SGHTA; CDR2 reads FQGNSA. The V end lost 5 bases, the J end lost 1 base, and 13 bases lay between the germline ends. This CDR3 region has 15 residues. For the CDR3, the DNA is TGTGCCAGCAGCCGCCGCGGGGCCCGCACAGATACGCAGTATTTT. It translates to CASSRRGARTDTQYF.

The rearrangement links TRBV6-2 or TRBV6-3 to TRBJ2-5, with unresolved D. The CDR3 has 18 residues. CDR1 and CDR2 from the germline V gene are MNHEY and SVGEGT. The V end lost 2 bases, the J end lost 2 bases, and 21 bases lay between the germline ends. DNA for the CDR3: TGTGCCAGCAGTTACCCTCCGAACGGACCCCTTTCTCAAGAGACCCAGTACTTC. As protein: CASSYPPNGPLSQETQYF.